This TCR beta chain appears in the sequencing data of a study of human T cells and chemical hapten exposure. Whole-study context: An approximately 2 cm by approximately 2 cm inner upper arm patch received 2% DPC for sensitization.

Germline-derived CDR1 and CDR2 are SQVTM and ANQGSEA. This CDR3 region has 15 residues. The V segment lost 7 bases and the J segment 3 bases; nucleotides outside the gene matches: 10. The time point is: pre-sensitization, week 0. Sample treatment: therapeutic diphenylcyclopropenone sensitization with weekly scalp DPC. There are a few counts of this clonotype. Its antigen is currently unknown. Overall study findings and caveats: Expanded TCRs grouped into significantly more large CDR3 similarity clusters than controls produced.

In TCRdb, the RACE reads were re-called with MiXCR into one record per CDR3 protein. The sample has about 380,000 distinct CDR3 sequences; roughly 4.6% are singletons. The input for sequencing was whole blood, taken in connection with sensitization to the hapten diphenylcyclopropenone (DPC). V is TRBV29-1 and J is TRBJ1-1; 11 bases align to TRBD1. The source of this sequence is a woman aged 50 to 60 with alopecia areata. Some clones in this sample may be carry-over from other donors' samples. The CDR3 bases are TGCAGCGCCCGGAGGACAGGGGGCTTTGACACTGAAGCTTTCTTT. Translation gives CSARRTGGFDTEAFF.